This is a list of T cell receptor beta chains from one sample in a study of PD-L1 blockade in urothelial cancer. Assay used: immunoSEQ multiplex PCR; TCRdb lists only in-frame clones, some missing. The top ten clones hold 2.9% of a sample with more than 55,000 clones, about 82% of them seen once. This material consisted of PBMCs, taken around atezolizumab (anti-PD-L1) treatment. The receptors originated from a man aged 45-65 years with urothelial cancer. Both conserved end residues are trimmed from each CDR3. The D gene is left open where the match is weak.

d_call: TRBD1
v_call: TRBV5-1
j_call: TRBJ1-3
cdr3_aa: ASRDRGAGNTIY

d_call: NA
v_call: TRBV7-9
j_call: TRBJ1-5
cdr3_aa: ASSPSRETWARQPQH

d_call: TRBD1
v_call: TRBV30
j_call: TRBJ2-1
cdr3_aa: AWSGTGRYGEQF

d_call: TRBD2
v_call: TRBV18
j_call: TRBJ2-1
cdr3_aa: ASSPVTSGFSYNEQF

d_call: TRBD2
v_call: TRBV27
j_call: TRBJ2-1
cdr3_aa: ASSFSTSGSKQF

d_call: NA
v_call: TRBV28
j_call: TRBJ2-1
cdr3_aa: ASSLDRYNEQF

d_call: TRBD2
v_call: TRBV6-1
j_call: TRBJ2-3
cdr3_aa: ASSETSGRGDTQY

d_call: TRBD2
v_call: TRBV7-3
j_call: TRBJ2-1
cdr3_aa: ASSSPTSGTGNEQF

d_call: TRBD1
v_call: TRBV27
j_call: TRBJ1-6
cdr3_aa: ASSRVQPPGQGPPLH

d_call: NA
v_call: TRBV6-5
j_call: TRBJ1-5
cdr3_aa: ASSYSIRDQPQH

d_call: TRBD1
v_call: TRBV9
j_call: TRBJ1-2
cdr3_aa: ASSPTGQGINYGYT

d_call: NA
v_call: TRBV21-1
j_call: TRBJ2-3
cdr3_aa: ASSKGLGLATDTQY

d_call: NA
v_call: TRBV11-3
j_call: TRBJ2-7
cdr3_aa: ASSLGIAGSSYEQY

d_call: NA
v_call: TRBV6-5
j_call: TRBJ2-2
cdr3_aa: ASRAGGLNTGELF

d_call: NA
v_call: TRBV5-1
j_call: TRBJ2-2
cdr3_aa: ASSLSGTGELF

d_call: NA
v_call: TRBV30
j_call: TRBJ1-5
cdr3_aa: AWSVLSGQPQH

d_call: TRBD2
v_call: TRBV28
j_call: TRBJ2-1
cdr3_aa: ASIVGGLAGGEQF

d_call: NA
v_call: TRBV7-2
j_call: TRBJ2-2
cdr3_aa: ASSLNRDENGELF

d_call: TRBD1
v_call: TRBV7-3
j_call: TRBJ2-7
cdr3_aa: ASSSQTGGQQY

d_call: TRBD1
v_call: TRBV11-2
j_call: TRBJ1-1
cdr3_aa: ASSPPGQALNTEAF

d_call: NA
v_call: TRBV27
j_call: TRBJ2-2
cdr3_aa: ASSSFGLSTGELF

d_call: TRBD1
v_call: TRBV6-1
j_call: TRBJ2-7
cdr3_aa: ASSAGTGVEEQY

d_call: TRBD1
v_call: TRBV4-2
j_call: TRBJ1-4
cdr3_aa: ASSPSKTGGPEKLF

d_call: NA
v_call: TRBV10-3
j_call: TRBJ2-6
cdr3_aa: AISDSGNGVSGANVLT

d_call: TRBD2
v_call: TRBV5-1
j_call: TRBJ2-2
cdr3_aa: ASSTISGSFLTGELF

d_call: TRBD2
v_call: TRBV7-2
j_call: TRBJ2-1
cdr3_aa: ASSLYYPGLAGGEQF

d_call: TRBD1
v_call: TRBV5-1
j_call: TRBJ2-7
cdr3_aa: ASSSNRGYEQY

d_call: NA
v_call: TRBV19
j_call: TRBJ1-2
cdr3_aa: ASSTGEYGYT

d_call: NA
v_call: TRBV11-2
j_call: TRBJ2-5
cdr3_aa: ASSLWGPGLSVTETQY

d_call: TRBD1
v_call: TRBV4-1
j_call: TRBJ1-4
cdr3_aa: ASSQDGTGFEKLF

d_call: TRBD2
v_call: TRBV28
j_call: TRBJ2-4
cdr3_aa: ASKLTGGKNIQY

d_call: TRBD1
v_call: TRBV7-8
j_call: TRBJ2-1
cdr3_aa: ASSLAQIGQGLRYGNEQF

d_call: NA
v_call: TRBV28
j_call: TRBJ1-2
cdr3_aa: ASRQTGFYGYT

d_call: NA
v_call: TRBV6-6
j_call: TRBJ2-5
cdr3_aa: ASSYTRTGKETQY

d_call: TRBD2
v_call: TRBV28
j_call: TRBJ2-7
cdr3_aa: ASSFFSGRYEQY

d_call: NA
v_call: TRBV30
j_call: TRBJ2-2
cdr3_aa: AWSNRGSGELF

d_call: TRBD2
v_call: TRBV18
j_call: TRBJ2-1
cdr3_aa: ASSPGLAGEQF

d_call: TRBD2
v_call: TRBV27
j_call: TRBJ2-7
cdr3_aa: ASSKREEDEQY

d_call: NA
v_call: TRBV6-1
j_call: TRBJ2-4
cdr3_aa: ASTLHMTLPNIQY

d_call: TRBD1
v_call: TRBV28
j_call: TRBJ1-2
cdr3_aa: ASSPTLGQGAGDYGYT

d_call: TRBD1
v_call: TRBV7-9
j_call: TRBJ2-3
cdr3_aa: ASSTQGGTDTQY